One and the same sample provided the 4 T cell receptor beta chains below, sequenced in a study of blood T cell repertoires in COVID-19. This table comes from immunoSEQ multiplex PCR, and its TCRdb copy is limited to in-frame clones, with some not included. Among approximately 270,000 clones, more than 80% were seen once, and the ten largest hold 4.1%. Material for sequencing was PBMCs or T cells enriched from blood (not recorded which). The receptors were gathered from a woman aged 25 to 39 with acute COVID-19.

The CDR3 is CASSLKGGGPKDTQYF. The CDR3 coding sequence is TGTGCCAGCAGTTTGAAGGGGGGAGGGCCTAAAGATACGCAGTATTTT. This chain joins TRBV27 and TRBJ2-3; maybe TRBD2 (7 bases). The CDR3 totals 16 residues. Germline assignment: CDR1 MNHEY and CDR2 SMNVEV (reference sequence). V was pared by 3 bases and J by 5 bases, with 18 bases between.

This clone appeared a single time. The conserved phenylalanine or tryptophan is not found at the CDR3 terminus, so this likely reflects a read error. The DNA is left out, because the CDR3 cannot be placed on it with certainty; the CDR3 is given as TCRdb lists it. The chain uses TRBV28 and TRBJ1-5; whether TRBD1, the table's D call, matches the DNA was not checked. Germline V CDR1 and CDR2: MDHEN, SYDVKM. Ends included, the CDR3 has 12 residues. The CDR3 sequence: CASTSTGGGWGL.

The chain has TRBV30 and TRBJ2-7, with 9 bases matching TRBD2. This CDR3 is built from 14 residues. After removal of 4 bases from V and 6 bases from J, the junction contained 10 bases not matched to a gene. Germline CDR1 reads GTSNPN; CDR2 reads SVGIG (reference sequence). For the CDR3, the DNA is TGTGCCTGGACTAAATTAGCGGGAGAATCCGAGCAGTACTTC. It codes for CAWTKLAGESEQYF.

This chain joins TRBV3-1 (or the pseudogene TRBV3-2) and TRBJ2-2; possible D gene TRBD2, 5 bases. Germline V gives CDR1 LGHDT, CDR2 YNNKEL (reference sequence). The V and J ends lost 7 bases and 6 bases respectively, with 12 bases between them. The CDR3 contains 13 residues. The CDR3 DNA sequence: TGTGCCAGCATAGGGAGAAAGGCCGGGGAGCTGTTTTTT. Encoded protein: CASIGRKAGELFF.